Listed below are T cell receptor beta chains from one sample, sequenced in a study of neurological immune-mediated disorders. Each CDR3 protein is one row after TCRdb ran MiXCR on the 5' RACE reads. The sample consists of 25,000 to 35,000 distinct CDR3 sequences, less than 1.6% of them appearing once. The sequencing sample was made of PBMCs. The receptors were gathered from a woman in her 30s with multiple sclerosis. The CDR3 runs from the conserved cysteine through the conserved F or W. Fields, in order: J gene, V gene, D gene, clone size, CDR3 DNA, CDR3 protein. D genes are given only for firm matches. Size is stated as once, few or many counts, or a class when the clone is expanded.

j_call: TRBJ1-1; v_call: TRBV20-1; d_call: NA; clone_size: many; cdr3_nt: TGCAGTGCTAGAGATCTGAGAGGGGATATGGCTGAAGCTTTCTTT; cdr3_aa: CSARDLRGDMAEAFF
j_call: TRBJ2-7; v_call: TRBV3-1; d_call: NA; clone_size: many; cdr3_nt: TGTGCCAGCAGCCGCTGGCGCCGTGGCGAGCAGTACTTC; cdr3_aa: CASSRWRRGEQYF
j_call: TRBJ2-5; v_call: TRBV7-9; d_call: TRBD2; clone_size: many; cdr3_nt: TGTGCCAGCAGCTTAGGCTCAGCGGGGGGCAAAGTGGAGACCCAGTACTTC; cdr3_aa: CASSLGSAGGKVETQYF
j_call: TRBJ2-7; v_call: TRBV18; d_call: NA; clone_size: many; cdr3_nt: TGTGCCAGCTCACAAGACTCGATCCACGAGCAGTACTTC; cdr3_aa: CASSQDSIHEQYF
j_call: TRBJ2-3; v_call: TRBV9; d_call: TRBD2; clone_size: many; cdr3_nt: TGTGCCAGCAGCGTAGCTCCGGCTAGCGGGGGAGGGGATACGCAGTATTTT; cdr3_aa: CASSVAPASGGGDTQYF
j_call: TRBJ1-1; v_call: TRBV5-1; d_call: NA; clone_size: many; cdr3_nt: TGCGCCAGCGTACCTTTGGGGGGCACTGAAGCTTTCTTT; cdr3_aa: CASVPLGGTEAFF
j_call: TRBJ1-4; v_call: TRBV20-1; d_call: NA; clone_size: many; cdr3_nt: TGCAGTGCGCGACTTCAGGGCGATAATGAAAAACTGTTTTTT; cdr3_aa: CSARLQGDNEKLFF
j_call: TRBJ1-1; v_call: TRBV9; d_call: NA; clone_size: many; cdr3_nt: TGTGCCAGCAGCGGCTCCCCGGGACTCGGGACTGAAGCTTTCTTT; cdr3_aa: CASSGSPGLGTEAFF
j_call: TRBJ2-7; v_call: TRBV5-1; d_call: TRBD2; clone_size: many; cdr3_nt: TGCGCCAGCAGCTTGGGTCCTAGCGGGTACGAGCAGTACTTC; cdr3_aa: CASSLGPSGYEQYF
j_call: TRBJ1-5; v_call: TRBV7-9; d_call: TRBD1; clone_size: many; cdr3_nt: TGTGCCAGCAGCACGACAGGGGTTCAGCCCCAGCATTTT; cdr3_aa: CASSTTGVQPQHF
j_call: TRBJ2-1; v_call: TRBV20-1; d_call: TRBD1; clone_size: many; cdr3_nt: TGCAGTGCGGGGACAGGGGGCTTGTCTGAGCAGTTCTTC; cdr3_aa: CSAGTGGLSEQFF